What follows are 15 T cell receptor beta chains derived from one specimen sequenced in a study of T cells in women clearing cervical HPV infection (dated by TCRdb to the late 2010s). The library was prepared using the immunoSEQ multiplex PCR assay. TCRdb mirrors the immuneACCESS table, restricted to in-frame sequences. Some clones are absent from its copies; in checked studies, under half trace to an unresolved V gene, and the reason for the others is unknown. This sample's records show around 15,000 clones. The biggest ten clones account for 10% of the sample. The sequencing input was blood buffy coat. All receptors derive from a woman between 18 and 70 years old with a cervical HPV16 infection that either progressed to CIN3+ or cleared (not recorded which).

Partial CDR3 DNA: TGTGCCAGCAGCTTAGGGACAGGGGTACAAGAGACC. It encodes CASSLGTGVQET. The entire CDR3 sequence reads CASSLGTGVQETQYF. The chain employs TRBV7-3 and TRBJ2-5; 10 nucleotides align to TRBD1. The CDR3 end falls 3 residues outside the read, so it is completed with the germline J gene. Trimming took 2 bases from V and 2 from J; bases not matched to a gene: 2. Germline lookup yields CDR1 SGHTA and CDR2 FQGTGA. The CDR3 has 15 amino acids.

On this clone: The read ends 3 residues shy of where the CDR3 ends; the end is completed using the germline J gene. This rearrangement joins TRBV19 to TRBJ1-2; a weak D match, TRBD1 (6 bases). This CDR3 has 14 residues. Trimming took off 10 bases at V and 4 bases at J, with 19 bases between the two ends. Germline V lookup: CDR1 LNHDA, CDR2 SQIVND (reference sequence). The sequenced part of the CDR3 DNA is TGTGCCACTACTGAGGGGGGGTTCTCCTATGGC. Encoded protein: CATTEGGFSYG. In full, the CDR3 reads CATTEGGFSYGYTF.

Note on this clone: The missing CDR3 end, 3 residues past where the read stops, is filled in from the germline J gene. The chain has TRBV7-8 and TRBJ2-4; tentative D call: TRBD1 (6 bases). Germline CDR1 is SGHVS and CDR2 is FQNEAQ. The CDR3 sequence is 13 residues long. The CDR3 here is CASSFRAGDGQYF. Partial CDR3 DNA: TGTGCCAGCAGCTTTAGGGCAGGGGACGGT. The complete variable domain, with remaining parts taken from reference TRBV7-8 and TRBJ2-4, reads GAGVSQSPRYKVAKRGQDVALRCDPISGHVSLFWYQQALGQGPEFLTYFQNEAQLDKSGLPSDRFFAERPEGSVSTLKIQRTQQEDSAVYLCASSFRAGDGQYFGAGTRLSVL.

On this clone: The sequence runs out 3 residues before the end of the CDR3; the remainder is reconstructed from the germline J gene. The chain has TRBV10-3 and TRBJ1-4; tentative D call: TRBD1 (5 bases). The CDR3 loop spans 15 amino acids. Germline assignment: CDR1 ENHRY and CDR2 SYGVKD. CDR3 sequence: CAISESGTGANVLFF. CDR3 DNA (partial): TGTGCCATCAGTGAGTCGGGAACTGGGGCCAACGTA.

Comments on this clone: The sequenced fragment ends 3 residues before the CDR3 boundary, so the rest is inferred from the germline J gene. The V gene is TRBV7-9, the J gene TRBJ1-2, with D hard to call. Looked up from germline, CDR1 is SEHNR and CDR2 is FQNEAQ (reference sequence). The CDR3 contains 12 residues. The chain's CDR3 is CASSFKQIGYTF. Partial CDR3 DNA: TGTGCCAGCAGCTTTAAACAGATAGGC.

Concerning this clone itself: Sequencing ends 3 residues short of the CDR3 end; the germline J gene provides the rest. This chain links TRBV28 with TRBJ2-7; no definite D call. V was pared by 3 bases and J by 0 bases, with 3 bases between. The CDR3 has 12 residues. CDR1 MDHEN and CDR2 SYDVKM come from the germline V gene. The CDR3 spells CASSFSSYEQYF. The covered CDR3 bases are TGTGCCAGCAGTTTCAGCTCCTACGAG. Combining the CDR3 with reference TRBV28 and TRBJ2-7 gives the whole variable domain DVKVTQSSRYLVKRTGEKVFLECVQDMDHENMFWYRQDPGLGLRLIYFSYDVKMKEKGDIPEGYSVSREKKERFSLILESASTNQTSMYLCASSFSSYEQYFGPGTRLTVT.

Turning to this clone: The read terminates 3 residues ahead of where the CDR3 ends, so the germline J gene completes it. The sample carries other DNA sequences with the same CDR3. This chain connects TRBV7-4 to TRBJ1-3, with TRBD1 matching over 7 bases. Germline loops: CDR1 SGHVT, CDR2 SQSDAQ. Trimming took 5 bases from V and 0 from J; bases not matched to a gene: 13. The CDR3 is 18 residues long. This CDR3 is CASSPRTGYPSSGNTIYF. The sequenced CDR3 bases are TGTGCCAGCAGCCCACGGACAGGCTATCCTTCCTCTGGAAACACC.

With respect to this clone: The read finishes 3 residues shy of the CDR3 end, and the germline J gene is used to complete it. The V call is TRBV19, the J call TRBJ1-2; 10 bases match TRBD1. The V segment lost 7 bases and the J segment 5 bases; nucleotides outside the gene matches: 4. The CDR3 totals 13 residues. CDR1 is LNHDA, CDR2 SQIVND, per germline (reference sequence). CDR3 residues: CASTEDRGYGYTF. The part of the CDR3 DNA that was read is TGTGCCAGTACCGAGGACAGGGGGTATGGC.

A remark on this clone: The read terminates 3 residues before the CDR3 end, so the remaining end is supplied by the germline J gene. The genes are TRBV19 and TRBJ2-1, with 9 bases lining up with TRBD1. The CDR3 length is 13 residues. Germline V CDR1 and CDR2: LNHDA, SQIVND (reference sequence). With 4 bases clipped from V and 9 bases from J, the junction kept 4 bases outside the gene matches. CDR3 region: CASSRQGGIEQFF. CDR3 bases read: TGTGCCAGTAGTAGACAGGGGGGAATTGAG.

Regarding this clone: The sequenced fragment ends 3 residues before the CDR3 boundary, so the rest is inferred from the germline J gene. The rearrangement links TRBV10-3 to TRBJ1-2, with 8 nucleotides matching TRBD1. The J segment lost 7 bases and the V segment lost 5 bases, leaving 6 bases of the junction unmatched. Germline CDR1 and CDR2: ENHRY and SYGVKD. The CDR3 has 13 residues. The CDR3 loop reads CAISPQGASGYTF. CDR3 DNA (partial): TGTGCCATCAGTCCTCAGGGGGCCTCTGGC.

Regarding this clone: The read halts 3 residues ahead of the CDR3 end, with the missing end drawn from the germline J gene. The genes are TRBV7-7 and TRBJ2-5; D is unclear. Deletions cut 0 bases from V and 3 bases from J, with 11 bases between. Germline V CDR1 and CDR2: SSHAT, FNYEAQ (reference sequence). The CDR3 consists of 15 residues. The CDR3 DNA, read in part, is TGTGCCAGCAGCTTAGCGCCAAGGGTAGAAGAGACC. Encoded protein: CASSLAPRVEET. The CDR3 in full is CASSLAPRVEETQYF. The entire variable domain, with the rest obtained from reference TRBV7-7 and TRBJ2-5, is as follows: GAGVSQSPRYKVTKRGQDVTLRCDPISSHATLYWYQQALGQGPEFLTYFNYEAQPDKSGLPSDRFSAERPEGSISTLTIQRTEQRDSAMYRCASSLAPRVEETQYFGPGTRLLVL.

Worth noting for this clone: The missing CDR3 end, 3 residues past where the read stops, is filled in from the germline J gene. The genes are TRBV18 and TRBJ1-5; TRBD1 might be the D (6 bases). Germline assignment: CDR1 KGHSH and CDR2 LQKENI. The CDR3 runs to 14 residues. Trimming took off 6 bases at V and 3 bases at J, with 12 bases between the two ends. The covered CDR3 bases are TGTGCCAGCTCCCTCGGACAGCCCAATCAGCCC. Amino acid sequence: CASSLGQPNQP. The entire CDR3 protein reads CASSLGQPNQPQHF. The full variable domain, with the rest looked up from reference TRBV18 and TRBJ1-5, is NAGVMQNPRHLVRRRGQEARLRCSPMKGHSHVYWYRQLPEEGLKFMVYLQKENIIDESGMPKERFSAEFPKEGPSILRIQQVVRGDSAAYFCASSLGQPNQPQHFGDGTRLSIL.

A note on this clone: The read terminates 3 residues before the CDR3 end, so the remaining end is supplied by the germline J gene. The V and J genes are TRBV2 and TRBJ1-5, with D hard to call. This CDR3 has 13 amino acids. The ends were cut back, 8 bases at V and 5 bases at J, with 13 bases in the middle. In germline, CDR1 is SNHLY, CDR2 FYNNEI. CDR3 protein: CASCGQRDQPQHF. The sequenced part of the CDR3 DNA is TGTGCCAGCTGTGGGCAGAGGGATCAGCCC.

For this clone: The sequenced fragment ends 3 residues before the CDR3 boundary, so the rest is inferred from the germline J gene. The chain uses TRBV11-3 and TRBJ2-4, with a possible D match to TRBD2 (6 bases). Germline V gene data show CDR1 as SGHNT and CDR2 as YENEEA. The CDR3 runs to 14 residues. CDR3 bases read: TGTGCCAGCAGCTTACCGGGCAGGGCGGGGATT. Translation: CASSLPGRAGI. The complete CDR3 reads CASSLPGRAGIQYF.

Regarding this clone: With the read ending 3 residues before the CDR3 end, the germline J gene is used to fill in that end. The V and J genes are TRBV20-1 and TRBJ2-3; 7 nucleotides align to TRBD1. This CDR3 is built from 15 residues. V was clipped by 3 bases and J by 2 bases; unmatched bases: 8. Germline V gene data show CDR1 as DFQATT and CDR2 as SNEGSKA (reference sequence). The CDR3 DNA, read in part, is TGCAGTGCTAGTAAGGGACAGCGGAACACAGATACG. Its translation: CSASKGQRNTDT. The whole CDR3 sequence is CSASKGQRNTDTQYF.